This record concerns one T cell receptor beta chain sequence. This clone showed up just a few times. What antigen it recognizes has not been identified. No qualities accompany the bases; no much larger clone lies one base away. Library preparation was by the immunoSEQ multiplex PCR assay. DNA was isolated with Qiagen DNeasy or QIAamp micro DNA kits and TCRB sequenced with the Adaptive Biotechnology human TCRB sequencing kit. TCRB libraries were sequenced on an Illumina MiSeq. The source study handled its data this way. TCRB sequence data were analyzed using the kit provider's software, and tumor enrichment of clonotype templates was assessed with Fisher's exact test. TCRdb retrieved this table from immuneACCESS and kept in-frame rearrangements only. Not all clones are present; in checked studies, unresolved V genes account for under half, and no reason is known for the remainder. That table is the source of V, J and clone size, and D and trimming were worked out from the DNA. This sample holds fewer than 5,000 clones; 74% were observed only once. The ten largest clones add up to about 16% of the sample.

This record belongs to a study of CD4 T cells in lung cancer (dated by TCRdb to the late 2010s). A note on the overall study: In the study, blood T cells from NSCLC patients were screened for responses to candidate mutation-encoded neoepitopes, and neoantigen-specific CD4+ T-cell clones and TCRs were isolated. A handful of patients undergoing curative-intent resections for stage I-III non-small cell lung cancer provided the tumor and non-adjacent lung tissue. Aged 60 to 69 when blood was donated, the resected patients, most of whom were former smokers, had either lung adenocarcinoma or squamous cell carcinoma. Treatments the patients had received before donating blood included platinum chemotherapy, and some of the patients were given nivolumab or pembrolizumab. Deep sequencing of TCRB was used to follow the frequency of neoantigen-specific clonotypes in tumor resections, non-adjacent lung and cultured T-cell products.

Overall study outcomes, separate from this receptor: Some blood-derived responses might be explained by in vitro priming of naive T cells or cross-reactivity rather than by memory responses to the cancer.

This sequence originates from a man aged 55 to 70 with non-small cell lung cancer. The sequencing input was lung tumor tissue.

Read as DNA, the sequence is TGTGCCAGCAGCTTACAGGGGGCAAACACTGAAGCTTTCTTT. Its translation is CASSLQGANTEAFF. The chain is encoded by TRBV7-8 joined to TRBJ1-1; the central 8 bases match TRBD1. From the cysteine through the phenylalanine, the CDR3 covers 14 amino acids. This entry keeps only the CDR3 DNA: 42 bases, framed from base 1. The germline V gene gives CDR1 as SGHVS and CDR2 as FQNEAQ. V is trimmed back by 2 bases and J by 2 bases, and the junction contains 1 base that no gene match accounts for.